These T cell receptor beta chains were read from a single sample in a study of T cell repertoires in aging, cancer and after chemotherapy. One entry per CDR3 protein results from TCRdb running MiXCR on the multiplex PCR reads. Of about 9,400 distinct CDR3 sequences in the sample, roughly 36% were seen once. The specimen sequenced was blood. All receptors derive from a human donor in good health. The CDR3 runs from the conserved cysteine through the conserved F or W. A D gene is named only where the DNA matches it firmly. Size tells how often a clone was seen (once, few, many) or the class of an expanded clone, and some rows leave it out.

CDR3 DNA: TGTGCCAGTAGTATCCCCCAGGGAGTTGGAAACACCATATATTTT
CDR3 protein: CASSIPQGVGNTIYF
clone size: .
CDR3 length: 15
D gene: .
V gene: TRBV19
J gene: TRBJ1-3

CDR3 DNA: TGCGCCAGCAGCTTGGGTCAGGCGGTAACTTATGGCTACACCTTC
CDR3 protein: CASSLGQAVTYGYTF
clone size: .
CDR3 length: 15
D gene: .
V gene: TRBV5-6
J gene: TRBJ1-2

CDR3 DNA: TGTGCCAGCAGCCTAAGCTCCTACGAGCAGTACTTC
CDR3 protein: CASSLSSYEQYF
clone size: .
CDR3 length: 12
D gene: .
V gene: TRBV11-1
J gene: TRBJ2-7

CDR3 DNA: TGTGCCAGCAGTTACTCAAGCGACAGGGACCAGCCCCAGCATTTT
CDR3 protein: CASSYSSDRDQPQHF
clone size: few
CDR3 length: 15
D gene: TRBD1
V gene: TRBV6-5
J gene: TRBJ1-5

CDR3 DNA: TGTGCCAGCACCCCTCCCCCCCCCTCCATACGACCCGGGGAGCTGTTTTTT
CDR3 protein: CASTPPPPSIRPGELFF
clone size: medium-sized
CDR3 length: 17
D gene: .
V gene: TRBV12-3/TRBV12-4
J gene: TRBJ2-2

CDR3 DNA: TGCAGCGCCCGCCGGGGGAGCACAGATACGCAGTATTTT
CDR3 protein: CSARRGSTDTQYF
clone size: .
CDR3 length: 13
D gene: .
V gene: TRBV29-1
J gene: TRBJ2-3

CDR3 DNA: TGTGCCAGCAGCCTGACAGGGAATGGAAACACCATATATTTT
CDR3 protein: CASSLTGNGNTIYF
clone size: .
CDR3 length: 14
D gene: TRBD1
V gene: TRBV7-6
J gene: TRBJ1-3

CDR3 DNA: TGTGCCAGCACCAATCAGCCCGCGGTCCAAGAGACCCAGTACTTC
CDR3 protein: CASTNQPAVQETQYF
clone size: .
CDR3 length: 15
D gene: .
V gene: TRBV7-4
J gene: TRBJ2-5

CDR3 DNA: TGTGCCAGCAGCTTAATGTGGACAGGGACGAACACCGGGGAGCTGTTTTTT
CDR3 protein: CASSLMWTGTNTGELFF
clone size: .
CDR3 length: 17
D gene: TRBD1
V gene: TRBV7-9
J gene: TRBJ2-2

CDR3 DNA: TGCAGTGCTAGAGATCCCACTGCAGGAAACACCATATATTTT
CDR3 protein: CSARDPTAGNTIYF
clone size: .
CDR3 length: 14
D gene: .
V gene: TRBV20-1
J gene: TRBJ1-3

CDR3 DNA: TGCGCCAGCAGCCGTGGGACGGCTACTAATGAAAAACTGTTTTTT
CDR3 protein: CASSRGTATNEKLFF
clone size: .
CDR3 length: 15
D gene: .
V gene: TRBV5-1
J gene: TRBJ1-4

CDR3 DNA: TGCGCCAGCAGCCAAGATACGGGGGGGCCTCCGAATGAAAAACTGTTTTTT
CDR3 protein: CASSQDTGGPPNEKLFF
clone size: few
CDR3 length: 17
D gene: .
V gene: TRBV4-3
J gene: TRBJ1-4

CDR3 DNA: TGCAGCGCCTATACTCGCTCCTACGAGCAGTACTTC
CDR3 protein: CSAYTRSYEQYF
clone size: medium-sized
CDR3 length: 12
D gene: .
V gene: TRBV29-1
J gene: TRBJ2-7

CDR3 DNA: TGTGCCAGCAGCCCAGTCGGTTCCCTTTCCTACGAGCAGTACTTC
CDR3 protein: CASSPVGSLSYEQYF
clone size: .
CDR3 length: 15
D gene: .
V gene: TRBV12-3/TRBV12-4
J gene: TRBJ2-7

CDR3 DNA: TGTGCCAGCAGACTGACAGGAGCAACTAATGAAAAACTGTTTTTT
CDR3 protein: CASRLTGATNEKLFF
clone size: few
CDR3 length: 15
D gene: .
V gene: TRBV11-3
J gene: TRBJ1-4

CDR3 DNA: TGTGCCAGCAGCTTGGGGTGGCCAACAGATACGCAGTATTTT
CDR3 protein: CASSLGWPTDTQYF
clone size: .
CDR3 length: 14
D gene: .
V gene: TRBV5-4
J gene: TRBJ2-3

CDR3 DNA: TGTGCCAGCAAATTGGGCGGGAACACTGAAGCTTTCTTT
CDR3 protein: CASKLGGNTEAFF
clone size: .
CDR3 length: 13
D gene: .
V gene: TRBV6-1
J gene: TRBJ1-1

CDR3 DNA: TGTGCCAGCAGTGATGGGGACAGGCCAGCCAAAAACATTCAGTACTTC
CDR3 protein: CASSDGDRPAKNIQYF
clone size: .
CDR3 length: 16
D gene: TRBD1
V gene: TRBV6-4
J gene: TRBJ2-4

CDR3 DNA: TGTGCCAGTAGTCCCCAGTGGCTGGACTACTACGAGCAGTACTTC
CDR3 protein: CASSPQWLDYYEQYF
clone size: .
CDR3 length: 15
D gene: .
V gene: TRBV19
J gene: TRBJ2-7

CDR3 DNA: TGTGCCAGCAGCCAGGGGGTCTTCACAGGGCAGTACTTC
CDR3 protein: CASSQGVFTGQYF
clone size: .
CDR3 length: 13
D gene: .
V gene: TRBV14
J gene: TRBJ2-7

CDR3 DNA: TGTGCCAGCAGCCTGGGACTTACGCCCTCCTACAATGAGCAGTTCTTC
CDR3 protein: CASSLGLTPSYNEQFF
clone size: .
CDR3 length: 16
D gene: .
V gene: TRBV13
J gene: TRBJ2-1

CDR3 DNA: TGTGCCAGCAGCCCCGGGACAGGGGGCCTCGAGCAGTACTTC
CDR3 protein: CASSPGTGGLEQYF
clone size: .
CDR3 length: 14
D gene: TRBD1
V gene: TRBV27
J gene: TRBJ2-7

CDR3 DNA: TGCAGTGCCCATGGCGAGGGCGACGAGCAGTACTTC
CDR3 protein: CSAHGEGDEQYF
clone size: .
CDR3 length: 12
D gene: .
V gene: TRBV20-1
J gene: TRBJ2-7

CDR3 DNA: TGTGCCAGCAGTTCTGCCCCCGGGGAGCTGTTTTTT
CDR3 protein: CASSSAPGELFF
clone size: .
CDR3 length: 12
D gene: .
V gene: TRBV12-3/TRBV12-4
J gene: TRBJ2-2

CDR3 DNA: TGTGCCAGCAGTTTATCTGGGACTAGCTCGACCGAGCAGTACTTC
CDR3 protein: CASSLSGTSSTEQYF
clone size: few
CDR3 length: 15
D gene: TRBD2
V gene: TRBV27
J gene: TRBJ2-7

CDR3 DNA: TGTGCCAGCAGTGGGCCCTTTAATGAAAAACTGTTTTTT
CDR3 protein: CASSGPFNEKLFF
clone size: few
CDR3 length: 13
D gene: .
V gene: TRBV6-2/TRBV6-3
J gene: TRBJ1-4

CDR3 DNA: TGCAGTGCCTTTTCGGGACAGGGGGAGGCAGATGGCTACACCTTC
CDR3 protein: CSAFSGQGEADGYTF
clone size: .
CDR3 length: 15
D gene: TRBD1
V gene: TRBV20-1
J gene: TRBJ1-2

CDR3 DNA: TGTGCCAGTACAGTAACGACTAGCGGGGCCCCATACAATGAGCAGTTCTTC
CDR3 protein: CASTVTTSGAPYNEQFF
clone size: .
CDR3 length: 17
D gene: TRBD2
V gene: TRBV19
J gene: TRBJ2-1

CDR3 DNA: TGTGCCAGCTCACCAGAACGTAGCACAGATACGCAGTATTTT
CDR3 protein: CASSPERSTDTQYF
clone size: few
CDR3 length: 14
D gene: .
V gene: TRBV18
J gene: TRBJ2-3

CDR3 DNA: TGTGCCAGCAGCGGCGGCATCTCTGGGGCCAACGTCCTGACTTTC
CDR3 protein: CASSGGISGANVLTF
clone size: few
CDR3 length: 15
D gene: .
V gene: TRBV5-6
J gene: TRBJ2-6

CDR3 DNA: TGTGCCAGAAGCACCCACGAGCAGTACTTC
CDR3 protein: CARSTHEQYF
clone size: few
CDR3 length: 10
D gene: .
V gene: TRBV5-3
J gene: TRBJ2-7

CDR3 DNA: TGTGCCTGGAGTGTAGACACGGGGTCCTACGAGCAGTACTTC
CDR3 protein: CAWSVDTGSYEQYF
clone size: .
CDR3 length: 14
D gene: .
V gene: TRBV30
J gene: TRBJ2-7

CDR3 DNA: TGTGCCAGCTCAGTCCCCGGGGCCGAGCAGTACTTC
CDR3 protein: CASSVPGAEQYF
clone size: few
CDR3 length: 12
D gene: .
V gene: TRBV18
J gene: TRBJ2-7

CDR3 DNA: TGTGCCAGCCGCAGAATTGATAATTCACCCCTCCACTTT
CDR3 protein: CASRRIDNSPLHF
clone size: .
CDR3 length: 13
D gene: .
V gene: TRBV12-3/TRBV12-4
J gene: TRBJ1-6

CDR3 DNA: TGTGCCAGCAGAGGGCTTCGGGGACTAGCGGGGGGGGCCTGGGATACGCAGTATTTT
CDR3 protein: CASRGLRGLAGGAWDTQYF
clone size: .
CDR3 length: 19
D gene: TRBD2
V gene: TRBV6-1
J gene: TRBJ2-3

CDR3 DNA: TGTGCCAGCAGTTTAGACGGAACCACAGATACGCAGTATTTT
CDR3 protein: CASSLDGTTDTQYF
clone size: few
CDR3 length: 14
D gene: .
V gene: TRBV7-6
J gene: TRBJ2-3

CDR3 DNA: TGTGCCAGCAGGATTTCGGAGGACACCGGGGAGCTGTTTTTT
CDR3 protein: CASRISEDTGELFF
clone size: .
CDR3 length: 14
D gene: .
V gene: TRBV6-5
J gene: TRBJ2-2

CDR3 DNA: TGTGCCAGCAGCCATTCGACAGGTTTCATCGGCACGAACACCGGGGAGCTGTTTTTT
CDR3 protein: CASSHSTGFIGTNTGELFF
clone size: medium-sized
CDR3 length: 19
D gene: .
V gene: TRBV11-3
J gene: TRBJ2-2

CDR3 DNA: TGTGCCAGCAGTGGGACCCGCTACTATGGCTACACCTTC
CDR3 protein: CASSGTRYYGYTF
clone size: .
CDR3 length: 13
D gene: .
V gene: TRBV6-1
J gene: TRBJ1-2

CDR3 DNA: TGTGCCAGCAGCTTGGGTGGAGGGGATAGCAATCAGCCCCAGCATTTT
CDR3 protein: CASSLGGGDSNQPQHF
clone size: .
CDR3 length: 16
D gene: .
V gene: TRBV5-5
J gene: TRBJ1-5

CDR3 DNA: TGTGCCAGCAGCTTTGAACCTAGCGGGAGTCCGGGAGATACGCAGTATTTT
CDR3 protein: CASSFEPSGSPGDTQYF
clone size: .
CDR3 length: 17
D gene: TRBD2
V gene: TRBV5-5
J gene: TRBJ2-3

CDR3 DNA: TGCAGCGTTGAATCAGGGGGTAGTCATGGCTACACCTTC
CDR3 protein: CSVESGGSHGYTF
clone size: .
CDR3 length: 13
D gene: TRBD1
V gene: TRBV29-1
J gene: TRBJ1-2

CDR3 DNA: TGTGCCAGCAGTTTAATGGGTTTTAAAGGCTACACCTTC
CDR3 protein: CASSLMGFKGYTF
clone size: once
CDR3 length: 13
D gene: .
V gene: TRBV12-3/TRBV12-4
J gene: TRBJ1-2

CDR3 DNA: TGCAGCGTTGGTTTGGGGGCTTGGGGCACTGAAGCTTTCTTT
CDR3 protein: CSVGLGAWGTEAFF
clone size: few
CDR3 length: 14
D gene: .
V gene: TRBV29-1
J gene: TRBJ1-1

CDR3 DNA: TGTGCCAGCAGTTTCCTCGGGTACCAAGAGACCCAGTACTTC
CDR3 protein: CASSFLGYQETQYF
clone size: few
CDR3 length: 14
D gene: .
V gene: TRBV12-3/TRBV12-4
J gene: TRBJ2-5

CDR3 DNA: TGTGCCAGCAGCCCACCACGGGACCACTCCTACGAGCAGTACTTC
CDR3 protein: CASSPPRDHSYEQYF
clone size: .
CDR3 length: 15
D gene: .
V gene: TRBV13
J gene: TRBJ2-7

CDR3 DNA: TGCGCCAGCAGCTTGGCTACGGGAGGCCCTAGCACAGATACGCAGTATTTT
CDR3 protein: CASSLATGGPSTDTQYF
clone size: once
CDR3 length: 17
D gene: TRBD2
V gene: TRBV5-1
J gene: TRBJ2-3

CDR3 DNA: TGCAGTGTCAAGGACAGGGGGCTGAGCTATGGCTACACCTTC
CDR3 protein: CSVKDRGLSYGYTF
clone size: .
CDR3 length: 14
D gene: TRBD1
V gene: TRBV20-1
J gene: TRBJ1-2

CDR3 DNA: TGTGCCAGCAGTTTCCGGGACAGGAACTCGAAAGAGACCCAGTACTTC
CDR3 protein: CASSFRDRNSKETQYF
clone size: few
CDR3 length: 16
D gene: TRBD1
V gene: TRBV27
J gene: TRBJ2-5

CDR3 DNA: TGTGCCAGCAGCTTGACAGGGCAAGGCGAGCAGTACTTC
CDR3 protein: CASSLTGQGEQYF
clone size: few
CDR3 length: 13
D gene: TRBD1
V gene: TRBV11-3
J gene: TRBJ2-7